These 25 T cell receptor beta chains share one sample of origin, sequenced in a study of cytomegalovirus exposure and HLA in healthy donors. Both 60 Vbeta primers and 13 Jbeta primers went into the PCR. The method was immunoSEQ multiplex PCR; TCRdb's version includes in-frame clones alone and lacks a portion of them. The top ten hold about 2.5% of the sample, which has around 140,000 clones, roughly 74% seen once. Sequences were obtained from PBMCs. The origin of the receptors is a woman between 18 and 30 years old in good health and CMV-seropositive.

Notes on this clone: No conserved phenylalanine or tryptophan ends this CDR3, so it is likely a read error. This chain links TRBV19 with TRBJ1-2, with D possibly matching TRBD1 (5 bases). Trimming cost V 8 bases and J 4 bases, with 17 bases left between them. The germline V gene has CDR1 LNHDA and CDR2 SQIVND (reference sequence). The CDR3 spans 14 residues. In nucleotides, the CDR3 is TGTGCCAGTTTCGACCAGGGAGGGATCTATGGCTACACCCTC. Its protein product is CASFDQGGIYGYTL.

The J gene is TRBJ1-5, the V gene TRBV11-2; 7 nucleotides align to TRBD1. The V gene end was trimmed by 11 bases and the J gene end by 2 bases; junction bases not matched to a gene: 6. The germline V gene encodes CDR1 SGHAT and CDR2 FQNNGV. The CDR3 runs to 13 residues. CDR3 nucleotide sequence: TGTGCCTCAGGGGGGATTGGCAATCAGCCCCAGCATTTT. Its protein is CASGGIGNQPQHF. Filled out from reference TRBV11-2 and TRBJ1-5, the complete variable domain reads EAGVAQSPRYKIIEKRQSVAFWCNPISGHATLYWYQQILGQGPKLLIQFQNNGVVDDSQLPKDRFSAERLKGVDSTLKIQPAKLEDSAVYLCASGGIGNQPQHFGDGTRLSIL.

CDR3 bases: TGTGCCAGCAACAGGCAGGGAATGAACACTGAAGCTTTCTTT. Protein product: CASNRQGMNTEAFF. The chain is built from TRBV25-1 and TRBJ1-1; possibly TRBD1 for D (5 bases). The CDR3 runs to 14 residues. The germline V gene encodes CDR1 MGHDK and CDR2 SYGVNS. V lost 7 bases, J lost 0 bases, and 12 bases lay in between. The complete variable domain, with remaining parts taken from reference TRBV25-1 and TRBJ1-1, reads EADIYQTPRYLVIGTGKKITLECSQTMGHDKMYWYQQDPGMELHLIHYSYGVNSTEKGDLSSESTVSRIRTEHFPLTLESARPSHTSQYLCASNRQGMNTEAFFGQGTRLTVV.

This rearrangement joins TRBV6-5 to TRBJ2-7, with unresolved D. The germline V gene has CDR1 MNHEY and CDR2 SVGAGI. CDR3 length: 14 residues. V gave up 6 bases and J gave up 4 bases, with 16 bases separating them. The CDR3 DNA reads as TGTGCCAGCAGACTTGCTTCTGGTAAATACGAGCAGTACTTC. Protein product: CASRLASGKYEQYF.

V is TRBV15 and J is TRBJ2-6, with a weak D call TRBD2 (7 bases). Germline-derived CDR1 and CDR2 are LNHNV and YYDKDF (reference sequence). The V end was cut by 0 bases, the J end by 3 bases, with 15 bases between. The CDR3 consists of 18 residues. CDR3 sequence: CATSRDTRGAGGANVLTF. The CDR3 DNA is TGTGCCACCAGCAGAGATACCCGGGGGGCTGGTGGGGCCAACGTCCTGACTTTC.

V usage is TRBV7-2 and J usage is TRBJ2-1; 9 bases line up with TRBD2. Germline CDR1 reads SGHTA; CDR2 reads FQGNSA. V lost 1 base and J lost 9; bases outside the gene matches: 4. The CDR3 consists of 14 residues. In nucleotides, the CDR3 is TGTGCCAGCAGCTTAGGCGGGGGGGCAATTGAGCAGTTCTTC. Translating it yields CASSLGGGAIEQFF. The whole variable domain, filled in from reference TRBV7-2 and TRBJ2-1, reads GAGVSQSPSNKVTEKGKDVELRCDPISGHTALYWYRQSLGQGLEFLIYFQGNSAPDKSGLPSDRFSAERTGGSVSTLTIQRTQQEDSAVYLCASSLGGGAIEQFFGPGTRLTVL.

The rearrangement links TRBV19 to TRBJ2-7, with 11 bases that match TRBD1. Germline V gives CDR1 LNHDA, CDR2 SQIVND (reference sequence). This CDR3 contains 14 residues. J was trimmed by 5 bases and V by 6 bases; bases with no gene match: 6. The CDR3 region is CASSRTGGTHEQYF. CDR3 sequence (DNA): TGTGCCAGTAGCAGGACAGGGGGCACCCACGAGCAGTACTTC.

The rearrangement uses TRBV15 and TRBJ2-1; D unclear. Germline V CDR1 and CDR2: LNHNV, YYDKDF (reference sequence). V was trimmed by 3 bases and J by 5 bases, leaving 5 bases between them. The CDR3 consists of 12 residues. CDR3 in amino acids: CATSSPHNEQFF. The CDR3 region has the DNA TGTGCCACCAGCAGCCCTCACAATGAGCAGTTCTTC.

The chain joins TRBV10-2 to TRBJ2-1, with 7 bases aligning to TRBD2. The CDR3 covers 14 residues. Germline CDR1 is WSHSY and CDR2 is SAAADI. Trimming cost V 2 bases and J 5 bases; bases outside gene matches: 3. CDR3 coding DNA: TGCGCCAGCAGTGAGGTAGGGAGGGACAATGAGCAGTTCTTC. It yields the protein CASSEVGRDNEQFF.

The chain couples TRBV30 to TRBJ1-6; the match to TRBD1 covers 7 bases. The CDR3 runs to 15 residues. Germline lookup yields CDR1 GTSNPN and CDR2 SVGIG (reference sequence). V gave up 3 bases and J gave up 9 bases; unmatched junction bases: 11. The CDR3 region has the DNA TGTGCCTGGAGCCCTAGACAGGGATTGATTTCACCCCTCCACTTT. Amino acids: CAWSPRQGLISPLHF.

The gene calls are TRBV27 and TRBJ1-1; 8 bases agree with TRBD1. V was clipped by 6 bases and J by 5 bases; unmatched bases: 8. Per germline, CDR1 MNHEY and CDR2 SMNVEV (reference sequence). The CDR3 is 14 amino acids. The CDR3 region is CASRPRTGKTEAFF. The CDR3 DNA is TGTGCCAGCAGACCCAGGACAGGGAAAACTGAAGCTTTCTTT.

The chain links TRBV7-9 to TRBJ2-1; 8 nucleotides align to TRBD2. After removal of 2 bases from V and 1 base from J, the junction contained 10 bases not matched to a gene. The germline CDR1 and CDR2 sequences are SEHNR and FQNEAQ (reference sequence). This CDR3 is 18 amino acids long. The chain's CDR3 is CASSLRPIAGISYNEQFF. The CDR3 bases are TGTGCCAGCAGCTTAAGACCGATAGCGGGGATATCCTACAATGAGCAGTTCTTC.

The V and J genes are TRBV4-2 and TRBJ1-2; 9 bases are a match to TRBD1. Germline CDR1 is LGHNA and CDR2 is YNFKEQ. The CDR3 is 14 amino acids. The junction had 3 bases not matched to a gene; V was cut back by 1 base and J by 6 bases. CDR3 bases: TGTGCCAGCAGCCAAGTTGGGACAGGGAATGGCTACACCTTC. Translated, it gives CASSQVGTGNGYTF.

On this clone: Within the sample, other DNA sequences also encode this same CDR3. The rearrangement links TRBV4-3 to TRBJ2-7; 7 bases line up with TRBD1. The CDR3 runs to 13 residues. J was trimmed by 4 bases and V by 1 base; bases with no gene match: 1. CDR1 is LGHNA and CDR2 is YSLEER in the germline V gene. CDR3 residues: CASSQAQGYEQYF. In DNA, the CDR3 is TGCGCCAGCAGCCAAGCACAGGGGTACGAGCAGTACTTC.

The chain recombines TRBV28 with TRBJ1-1, with D maybe TRBD1 (6 bases). This CDR3 is built from 14 residues. Trimming pared 4 bases from V and 6 bases from J, leaving 15 bases between. CDR1 MDHEN and CDR2 SYDVKM come from the germline V gene. In DNA form, the CDR3 reads TGTGCCAGCAGTTCCCGGACAGATAGCCCTGAAGCTTTCTTT. Its translation: CASSSRTDSPEAFF.

The chain combines TRBV5-4 with TRBJ1-1; no clear D. Germline CDR1 and CDR2: SGHNT and YYREEE (reference sequence). CDR3 length: 14 residues. Trimming removed 2 bases from V and 1 base from J, with 9 bases in between. CDR3 nucleotide sequence: TGTGCCAGCAGCTTTGGGCAGAGGAACACTGAAGCTTTCTTT. Amino acid sequence: CASSFGQRNTEAFF.

The chain has TRBV7-9 and TRBJ1-6; 7 nucleotides line up with TRBD1. This CDR3 has 16 residues. Germline CDR1 is SEHNR and CDR2 is FQNEAQ (reference sequence). The ends lost 2 bases at V and 9 bases at J; junction bases unmatched: 10. This CDR3 is CASSLKAGQQLSPLHF. In DNA form, the CDR3 reads TGTGCCAGCAGCTTAAAGGCGGGACAGCAACTTTCACCCCTCCACTTT.

The chain employs TRBV7-6 and TRBJ2-1, with 11 bases fitting TRBD2. Per germline, CDR1 SGHVS and CDR2 FNYEAQ. V trimming: 3 bases; J trimming: 7 bases; junction bases outside the gene matches: 5. This CDR3 contains 15 residues. The CDR3 sequence is CASSLLAGGRNEQFF. As DNA, the CDR3 is TGTGCCAGCAGCTTGTTAGCGGGGGGGCGTAATGAGCAGTTCTTC.

This CDR3 is CASTRDRRVGAEAFF. CDR3 sequence (DNA): TGTGCCAGTACAAGGGACAGGCGGGTGGGTGCTGAAGCTTTCTTT. The chain has TRBV19 and TRBJ1-1; 8 bases are a match to TRBD1. Germline V CDR1 and CDR2: LNHDA, SQIVND (reference sequence). The CDR3 consists of 15 residues. V was pared by 7 bases and J by 6 bases, with 13 bases of the junction left unmatched.

This chain connects TRBV7-2 to TRBJ1-2; TRBD1 might be the D (6 bases). Trimming removed 5 bases at V and 0 bases at J, with 10 bases between. The length of the CDR3 is 14 residues. The germline gives CDR1 SGHTA, CDR2 FQGNSA. The CDR3 spells CASSLTGANYGYTF. The CDR3 bases are TGTGCCAGCAGCCTGACAGGAGCTAACTATGGCTACACCTTC.

V gene TRBV5-4 combines with J gene TRBJ1-3; 7 nucleotides line up with TRBD1. V was clipped by 0 bases and J by 4 bases; unmatched bases: 4. Germline-derived CDR1 and CDR2 are SGHNT and YYREEE (reference sequence). This CDR3 contains 15 residues. The CDR3 here is CASSLAPQGGNTIYF. CDR3 DNA sequence: TGTGCCAGCAGCTTGGCCCCACAGGGGGGAAACACCATATATTTT. The variable domain in full, completed from reference TRBV5-4 and TRBJ1-3, reads ETGVTQSPTHLIKTRGQQVTLRCSSQSGHNTVSWYQQALGQGPQFIFQYYREEENGRGNFPPRFSGLQFPNYSSELNVNALELDDSALYLCASSLAPQGGNTIYFGEGSWLTVV.

Details on this clone: At the DNA level, this CDR3 is encoded by other sequences in the same sample as well. V is TRBV19 and J is TRBJ2-3; 7 bases agree with TRBD2. Germline V gives CDR1 LNHDA, CDR2 SQIVND (reference sequence). The V segment lost 8 bases and the J segment 1 base; nucleotides outside the gene matches: 3. The CDR3 runs 13 residues. The CDR3 DNA follows: TGTGCCAGTTCCAGCGGGGGCACAGATACGCAGTATTTT. Its translation is CASSSGGTDTQYF.

CDR3 sequence (DNA): TGTGCCAGCAGCTTTTTCGGACAGGGGGGTTCACCCCTCCACTTT. Translating gives CASSFFGQGGSPLHF. The chain couples TRBV7-9 to TRBJ1-6; TRBD1 matches at 10 bases. The germline CDR1 and CDR2 sequences are SEHNR and FQNEAQ (reference sequence). V shed 3 bases and J 9 bases; nucleotides not matched to a gene: 5. This CDR3 spans 15 amino acids.

V usage is TRBV19 and J usage is TRBJ1-5; D is undetermined. Germline V gives CDR1 LNHDA, CDR2 SQIVND (reference sequence). With 2 bases removed from V and 6 bases from J, the gap between germline ends came to 17 bases. This CDR3 is built from 16 residues. The DNA of the CDR3 is TGTGCCAGTAGTATAAACAATCAGGTATTTGTTCAGCCCCAGCATTTT. It encodes CASSINNQVFVQPQHF. The variable domain in full, with the rest retrieved from reference TRBV19 and TRBJ1-5, is DGGITQSPKYLFRKEGQNVTLSCEQNLNHDAMYWYRQDPGQGLRLIYYSQIVNDFQKGDIAEGYSVSREKKESFPLTVTSAQKNPTAFYLCASSINNQVFVQPQHFGDGTRLSIL.

This chain joins TRBV12-5 and TRBJ2-3; TRBD1 matches at 7 bases. Trimming at V came to 1 base and at J to 2 bases, leaving 9 bases not matched to a gene. Germline V CDR1 and CDR2: LGHNT, FRNRAP. This CDR3 contains 17 residues. This CDR3 is CASGLGQGPPHTDTQYF. CDR3 in DNA: TGTGCTAGTGGTTTGGGACAGGGACCCCCCCACACAGATACGCAGTATTTT.